This passage covers 23 T cell receptor beta chains from one sample sequenced in a study of OX40 agonist ivuxolimab in advanced cancers. TCRdb's table, derived via immunoSEQ multiplex PCR, lists solely in-frame clones and lacks some. The data show tens of thousands of clones, with approximately 89% seen just once and 0.38% held by the top ten. This sample comprised CD4+ or CD8+ T cells sorted from blood, obtained in a trial of the OX40 agonist ivuxolimab. These receptors all stem from an adult with an advanced solid tumor such as melanoma, head and neck, liver or kidney cancer.

This CDR3 reads CASSLETGSYNEQFF. CDR3 DNA sequence: TGTGCCAGCAGCTTAGAGACAGGGTCCTACAATGAGCAGTTCTTC. The chain recombines TRBV7-9 with TRBJ2-1; 7 bases align to TRBD1. CDR1 is SEHNR and CDR2 is FQNEAQ in the germline V gene (reference sequence). V shed 1 base and J 1 base; nucleotides not matched to a gene: 1. There are 15 residues in the CDR3. Complete variable domain (other parts from reference TRBV7-9 and TRBJ2-1): DTGVSQNPRHKITKRGQNVTFRCDPISEHNRLYWYRQTLGQGPEFLTYFQNEAQLEKSRLLSDRFSAERPKGSFSTLEIQRTEQGDSAMYLCASSLETGSYNEQFFGPGTRLTVL.

The V and J genes are TRBV18 and TRBJ2-7, with D possibly matching TRBD2 (6 bases). Trimming pared 0 bases from V and 5 bases from J, leaving 17 bases between. Germline loops: CDR1 KGHSH, CDR2 LQKENI. The CDR3 has 16 amino acids. CDR3 loop: CASSPPSGLLIHEQYF. CDR3 in DNA: TGTGCCAGCTCACCACCGTCAGGACTATTAATCCACGAGCAGTACTTC.

J is TRBJ2-7 and V is TRBV6-5; D possibly corresponds to TRBD2 (7 bases). Germline V gene sequence: CDR1 MNHEY, CDR2 SVGAGI. CDR3 length: 15 amino acids. Between the trimmed V and J ends, which lost 6 bases and 5 bases, there was a span of 20 bases. DNA for the CDR3: TGTGCCAGCAGCCGAGGGGGGGGGAGCTTTAACGAGCAGTACTTC. Translation gives CASSRGGGSFNEQYF.

V is TRBV29-1 and J is TRBJ2-2; D gene uncertain. The CDR3 contains 12 residues. Trimming pared 3 bases from V and 3 bases from J, leaving 5 bases between. Germline lookup yields CDR1 SQVTM and CDR2 ANQGSEA. The chain's CDR3 is CSVEYDTGELFF. CDR3 bases: TGCAGCGTTGAGTATGACACCGGGGAGCTGTTTTTT.

V is TRBV28 and J is TRBJ1-5; TRBD1 is a possible D gene (5 bases). Deletions cut 2 bases from V and 4 bases from J, with 9 bases between. The CDR3 has 14 residues. Germline-derived CDR1 and CDR2 are MDHEN and SYDVKM. CDR3 nucleotide sequence: TGTGCCAGCAGTTTACGGTGGGGGAATCAGCCCCAGCATTTT. This gives the protein CASSLRWGNQPQHF.

This clone has just one count. This chain joins TRBV28 and TRBJ2-5; D is uncertain. Trimming removed 0 bases from V and 0 bases from J, with 5 bases in between. Germline V gene sequence: CDR1 MDHEN, CDR2 SYDVKM. The CDR3 sequence is 14 residues long. The CDR3 coding sequence is TGTGCCAGCAGTTTATGGGGGAACCAAGAGACCCAGTACTTC. Residues: CASSLWGNQETQYF.

The V gene is TRBV9, the J gene TRBJ1-1; D unresolved. Germline assignment: CDR1 SGDLS and CDR2 YYNGEE. The V and J ends lost 2 bases and 4 bases respectively, with 12 bases between them. The CDR3 runs to 14 residues. In DNA form, the CDR3 reads TGTGCCAGCAGCGTGCAGGCGGGAACCACTGAAGCTTTCTTT. This translates into CASSVQAGTTEAFF.

The chain has TRBV7-8 and TRBJ1-5; 9 bases are shared with TRBD1. Germline assignment: CDR1 SGHVS and CDR2 FQNEAQ. The CDR3 has 14 amino acids. The ends lost 4 bases at V and 9 bases at J; junction bases unmatched: 7. The CDR3 loop is CASSWGQGDGPQHF. For the CDR3, the DNA is TGTGCCAGCAGCTGGGGACAGGGAGACGGGCCCCAGCATTTT.

This chain links TRBV11-2 with TRBJ2-1, with D hard to call. V was clipped by 2 bases and J by 8 bases, with 7 bases between them. CDR1 and CDR2 from the germline V gene are SGHAT and FQNNGV. CDR3 length: 12 amino acids. CDR3 protein: CASSLSPHEQFF. The CDR3 DNA is TGTGCCAGCAGCTTATCCCCCCATGAGCAGTTCTTC.

This chain connects TRBV6-4 to TRBJ2-7, with 9 bases aligning to TRBD2. The V gene's germline CDR1 is MRHNA and CDR2 SNTAGT. V lost 6 bases, J lost 7 bases, and 13 bases stayed unmatched. The CDR3 has 15 amino acids. The DNA of the CDR3 is TGTGCCAGCAGAACCCTAGCGGGATCCACGTGGGAGCAGTACTTC. It encodes CASRTLAGSTWEQYF.

The chain recombines TRBV10-3 with TRBJ2-7; 7 positions agree with TRBD1. J gave up 9 bases and V 6 bases, and 14 bases lay outside the gene matches. The CDR3 runs 14 residues. Germline CDR1 is ENHRY and CDR2 is SYGVKD. This CDR3 reads CAIRAGTDPPVQYF. Written as DNA, the CDR3 is TGTGCCATCAGAGCCGGGACAGATCCACCGGTGCAGTACTTC.

The chain recombines TRBV6-5 with TRBJ1-3, with D perhaps TRBD1 (5 bases). CDR1 and CDR2 (germline): MNHEY, SVGAGI. Between the trimmed V and J ends, which lost 6 bases and 2 bases, there was a span of 11 bases. The CDR3 covers 14 residues. The CDR3 reads CASRLQGTGNTIYF. The CDR3 DNA follows: TGTGCCAGCAGACTCCAGGGTACTGGAAACACCATATATTTT.

The chain uses TRBV18 and TRBJ2-5; the D gene could be TRBD1 or TRBD2 (5 bases each). The germline CDR1 and CDR2 sequences are KGHSH and LQKENI. This CDR3 is 17 amino acids long. Trimming stripped 5 bases from V and 2 bases from J, with 21 bases between. The CDR3 nucleotides read TGTGCCAGCTCAGATCAGGGTCAAACGGGACGGCAAGAGACCCAGTACTTC. Translation: CASSDQGQTGRQETQYF.

There are a few counts of this clone. This chain uses TRBV7-2 with TRBJ2-7; 9 nucleotides line up with TRBD1. Germline CDR1 SGHTA, CDR2 FQGNSA. The V segment lost 4 bases and the J segment 6 bases; nucleotides outside the gene matches: 10. This CDR3 has 15 amino acids. The CDR3 loop reads CASSSWGQGPSEQYF. The CDR3 coding sequence is TGTGCCAGCAGCTCTTGGGGACAGGGTCCCTCCGAGCAGTACTTC.

V usage is TRBV14 and J usage is TRBJ2-1; 10 bases align to TRBD2. CDR1 is SGHDN and CDR2 is FVKESK in the germline V gene. This CDR3 is built from 16 residues. V lost 1 base, J lost 12 bases, and 12 bases stayed unmatched. In DNA, the CDR3 is TGTGCCAGCAGCCAAGTGCGGCCGTCTAGCGGGGGAGGGCAGTTCTTC. Amino acid sequence: CASSQVRPSSGGGQFF.

V usage is TRBV4-1 and J usage is TRBJ2-1, with D hard to call. The CDR3 spans 14 residues. The germline gives CDR1 MGHRA, CDR2 YSYEKL. V lost 1 base to trimming and J lost 6 bases, with 10 bases between them. In nucleotides, the CDR3 is TGCGCCAGCAGCCAAGCCGGGCCCTTCAATGAGCAGTTCTTC. Its protein product is CASSQAGPFNEQFF.

The chain links TRBV7-2 to TRBJ1-5; D might be TRBD1 (6 bases). CDR3 length: 17 amino acids. Germline V gives CDR1 SGHTA, CDR2 FQGNSA. V was clipped by 5 bases and J by 0 bases, with 17 bases between them. Written as DNA, the CDR3 is TGTGCCAGCAGCCCTTGGACAGCTCGAGATAGCAATCAGCCCCAGCATTTT. This codes for CASSPWTARDSNQPQHF.

The rearrangement joins TRBV5-1 to TRBJ1-6; maybe TRBD1 (5 bases). The germline V gene has CDR1 SGHRS and CDR2 YFSETQ. V was shortened by 1 base and J by 2 bases, with 10 bases between the two germline ends. CDR3 length equals 16 residues. CDR3 sequence: CASSLQGDTYNSPLHF. CDR3 nucleotides: TGCGCCAGCAGCTTGCAGGGCGACACCTATAATTCACCCCTCCACTTT.

This clone was counted between two and nine times. DNA for the CDR3: TGTGCCAGCAGCGTAGGTCTAGGCTCTGGGGCCAACGTCCTGACTTTC. Its translation is CASSVGLGSGANVLTF. The V gene is TRBV9, the J gene TRBJ2-6; the D is unclear. V gave up 0 bases and J gave up 0 bases, with 7 bases separating them. Germline CDR1 reads SGDLS; CDR2 reads YYNGEE. This CDR3 spans 16 amino acids.

The V gene is TRBV10-2, the J gene TRBJ1-1; no clear D. In germline, CDR1 is WSHSY, CDR2 SAAADI. The CDR3 has 14 amino acids. V gave up 7 bases and J gave up 1 base, with 13 bases separating them. The DNA for the CDR3 is TGCGCCAGCACCGAAGTCGTGGAGAACACTGAAGCTTTCTTT. This encodes CASTEVVENTEAFF.

The genes are TRBV5-1 and TRBJ2-3; D unclear. Deletions cut 2 bases from V and 1 base from J, with 14 bases between. Per the germline V gene, CDR1 is SGHRS and CDR2 is YFSETQ. The CDR3 totals 16 residues. The CDR3 DNA reads TGCGCCAGCAGCTTAGCAAACCCTAGGGGCACAGATACGCAGTATTTT. It encodes CASSLANPRGTDTQYF.

Note on this clone: The same CDR3 also results from other DNA sequences found in this sample. CDR3 sequence reads: CAISYSSYEQYF. CDR3 in DNA: TGTGCCATCAGTTATAGCTCCTACGAGCAGTACTTC. The genes are TRBV10-3 and TRBJ2-7; D uncertain. The CDR3 covers 12 residues. Germline lookup yields CDR1 ENHRY and CDR2 SYGVKD. V lost 5 bases and J lost 0, with 5 bases in between.

This clone was observed a handful of times. V gene TRBV4-1 combines with J gene TRBJ1-1; D is ambiguous. Germline V lookup: CDR1 MGHRA, CDR2 YSYEKL. The CDR3 sequence is 14 residues long. V gave up 0 bases and J gave up 1 base, with 6 bases separating them. The DNA of the CDR3 is TGCGCCAGCAGCCAAGATATCGGGAACACTGAAGCTTTCTTT. As protein: CASSQDIGNTEAFF.